Sequencing of this TCR beta chain was carried out in a study of human T cells and chemical hapten exposure. Turning to the study itself: Sensitization used 2% DPC on around 2 cm by around 2 cm upper inner arm skin.

As for this clonotype: Its antigen is not known.

Germline V gives CDR1 SGHTA, CDR2 FQGNSA. The length of the CDR3 is 15 residues. Trimming cost V 4 bases and J 5 bases, with 17 bases left between them. Described time point: patch test 1, 2 weeks after DPC sensitization. Treatment noted: therapeutic diphenylcyclopropenone sensitization with weekly scalp DPC. TCRdb reprocessed the RACE reads with MiXCR, giving one entry per CDR3 protein. Of 45,000 to 70,000 distinct CDR3 sequences listed, roughly a tenth were seen once; the top ten hold 13%. Study-level findings and limits: Alopecia affected the donors, so their immune response may differ from healthy people's.

The V and J genes are TRBV7-2 and TRBJ1-1; weak D call: TRBD1 (5 bases). The TCR comes from a woman between 40 and 50 years old with alopecia areata. Some clones in this sample may be carry-over from other donors' samples. The starting material was whole blood, obtained in connection with sensitization to the hapten diphenylcyclopropenone (DPC). The CDR3 is CASSSYPRVRTEAFF. The CDR3 nucleotides are TGTGCCAGCAGCTCCTACCCCAGGGTGAGGACTGAAGCTTTCTTT.